The 14 T cell receptor beta chains below were found in one sample sequenced in a study of cytomegalovirus exposure and HLA in healthy donors. Measured with immunoSEQ multiplex PCR; TCRdb has only the in-frame clones, and not every one. This sample has over 200,000 clones, with 90% found just once. Sequences were obtained from PBMCs. These receptors originate from a woman younger than 35 in good health and CMV-seronegative.

CDR3 residues: CASSERLAGSYEQYV. CDR3 in DNA: TGTGCCAGCAGTGAAAGACTAGCGGGCTCCTACGAGCAGTACGTC. The genes are TRBV6-1 and TRBJ2-7; 10 bases line up with TRBD2. V lost 2 bases and J lost 0; bases outside the gene matches: 1. The CDR3 extends over 15 amino acids. The germline gives CDR1 MNHNS, CDR2 SASEGT.

V and J are TRBV11-3 and TRBJ2-7, with 9 bases that match TRBD1. Germline V lookup: CDR1 SGHNT, CDR2 YENEEA. CDR3 length: 15 amino acids. After removal of 4 bases from V and 6 bases from J, the junction contained 10 bases not matched to a gene. The DNA for the CDR3 is TGTGCCAGCAGCTCACCCGGGACAGGGCGAGGCGAGCAGTACTTC. It codes for CASSSPGTGRGEQYF.

This chain connects TRBV4-1 to TRBJ1-2; 10 bases match TRBD1. Germline CDR1 is MGHRA and CDR2 is YSYEKL. The CDR3 sequence is 17 residues long. J was trimmed by 4 bases and V by 2 bases; bases with no gene match: 10. Written as DNA, the CDR3 is TGCGCCAGCAGCCAACAGCCGGGACAGGGGTTGAGCTATGGCTACACCTTC. Protein sequence: CASSQQPGQGLSYGYTF.

The chain recombines TRBV11-2 with TRBJ2-3; D not resolved. This CDR3 has 15 residues. V lost 0 bases, J lost 0 bases, and 7 bases lay in between. Looked up from germline, CDR1 is SGHAT and CDR2 is FQNNGV. This CDR3 is CASSLDLFSTDTQYF. CDR3 nucleotide sequence: TGTGCCAGCAGCTTAGATCTTTTCAGCACAGATACGCAGTATTTT.

The V and J genes are TRBV7-9 and TRBJ2-5; D may be TRBD1 (6 bases). The length of the CDR3 is 13 residues. The V and J ends lost 5 bases and 7 bases respectively, with 14 bases between them. Germline V lookup: CDR1 SEHNR, CDR2 FQNEAQ (reference sequence). The CDR3 reads CASSTQGFGTQYF. CDR3 nucleotide sequence: TGTGCCAGCAGCACGCAGGGGTTTGGGACCCAGTACTTC.

The chain couples TRBV10-3 to TRBJ2-3; TRBD2 agrees at 8 bases. V lost 2 bases and J lost 3; bases outside the gene matches: 4. This CDR3 comprises 15 residues. Germline V gene data show CDR1 as ENHRY and CDR2 as SYGVKD. The CDR3 bases are TGTGCCATCAGTGAGCGGTCGGGGGGGACAGATACGCAGTATTTT. This translates into CAISERSGGTDTQYF.

V is TRBV10-3 and J is TRBJ1-5, with 7 bases that match TRBD1. This CDR3 comprises 18 residues. In germline, CDR1 is ENHRY, CDR2 SYGVKD. Losses at the gene ends were 2 bases for V and 0 bases for J; bases not matched to a gene: 10. The CDR3 region has the DNA TGTGCCATCAGTGAGACCCCCCACGACAGGGATAGCAATCAGCCCCAGCATTTT. Its protein is CAISETPHDRDSNQPQHF.

In nucleotides, the CDR3 is TGTGCCAGCAGTCAAGCGGGGCTCACAGATACGCAGTATTTT. This translates into CASSQAGLTDTQYF. The chain is built from TRBV28 and TRBJ2-3; 7 bases agree with TRBD2. This CDR3 comprises 14 residues. Germline values: CDR1 MDHEN, CDR2 SYDVKM. The V gene end was trimmed by 5 bases and the J gene end by 2 bases; junction bases not matched to a gene: 4.

The V call is TRBV4-2, the J call TRBJ2-7; 7 bases align to TRBD1. CDR3 size: 17 residues. The junction had 9 bases not matched to a gene; V was cut back by 0 bases and J by 1 base. Germline V gene lookup returns CDR1 LGHNA and CDR2 YNFKEQ. The chain's CDR3 is CASSQDLEGGESYEQYV. In nucleotides, the CDR3 is TGTGCCAGCAGCCAAGATCTGGAAGGGGGCGAGTCCTACGAGCAGTACGTC.

The chain links TRBV5-1 to TRBJ2-5; TRBD2 matches 11 bases. The CDR3 totals 14 residues. From germline, CDR1 is SGHRS and CDR2 YFSETQ. Trimming took 4 bases from V and 3 from J; bases not matched to a gene: 2. The chain's CDR3 is CASSILAGEETQYF. CDR3 nucleotides: TGCGCCAGCAGCATACTAGCGGGGGAAGAGACCCAGTACTTC.

The chain is built from TRBV9 and TRBJ1-2; TRBD1 matches at 9 bases. J was trimmed by 4 bases and V by 2 bases; bases with no gene match: 9. CDR3 length equals 16 residues. Germline CDR1 reads SGDLS; CDR2 reads YYNGEE. CDR3 loop: CASSVGGTGLVYGYTF. CDR3 DNA sequence: TGTGCCAGCAGCGTCGGCGGGACAGGGTTGGTCTATGGCTACACCTTC.

V gene TRBV6-1 combines with J gene TRBJ1-3; D remains unclear. The CDR3 is made up of 14 amino acids. Deletions cut 4 bases from V and 0 bases from J, with 7 bases between. Germline-derived CDR1 and CDR2 are MNHNS and SASEGT. The CDR3 region has the DNA TGTGCCAGCAGTGGCACCTACTCTGGAAACACCATATATTTT. It encodes CASSGTYSGNTIYF.

The rearrangement uses TRBV11-2 and TRBJ2-7; D remains unclear. This CDR3 comprises 13 residues. Deletions cut 0 bases from V and 7 bases from J, with 10 bases between. Looked up from germline, CDR1 is SGHAT and CDR2 is FQNNGV. The CDR3 bases are TGTGCCAGCAGCTTAGAAAATGTTGGGGAGCAGTACGTC. This codes for CASSLENVGEQYV.

The chain is built from TRBV9 and TRBJ1-2; 11 bases align to TRBD1. CDR1 SGDLS and CDR2 YYNGEE come from the germline V gene. Trimming cost V 6 bases and J 7 bases; bases outside gene matches: 17. This CDR3 has 17 amino acids. This chain's CDR3 is CASTLGDRTGGSGGYTF. In nucleotides, the CDR3 is TGTGCCAGCACCCTAGGGGACCGGACAGGGGGCTCTGGTGGCTACACCTTC.